The 18 T cell receptor beta chains below all came from one sample that was sequenced in a study of OX40 agonist ivuxolimab in advanced cancers. The repertoire was sequenced with immunoSEQ multiplex PCR; TCRdb's copy has only in-frame clones and lacks some. The sample holds just under 65,000 clones; about 90% are singletons and the top ten take roughly 5.1%. The material was CD4+ or CD8+ T cells sorted from blood, obtained in a trial of the OX40 agonist ivuxolimab. These receptors all come from an adult with an advanced solid tumor such as melanoma, head and neck, liver or kidney cancer.

This chain connects TRBV19 to TRBJ2-4, with D maybe TRBD1 (6 bases). Germline CDR1 reads LNHDA; CDR2 reads SQIVND (reference sequence). Trimming left V 8 bases short and J 3 bases short, with 11 bases between. The CDR3 sequence is 13 residues long. DNA for the CDR3: TGTGCCAGTGGGGGCCGGTACAAAAACATTCAGTACTTC. It is translated as CASGGRYKNIQYF. The whole variable domain, filled in from reference TRBV19 and TRBJ2-4, reads DGGITQSPKYLFRKEGQNVTLSCEQNLNHDAMYWYRQDPGQGLRLIYYSQIVNDFQKGDIAEGYSVSREKKESFPLTVTSAQKNPTAFYLCASGGRYKNIQYFGAGTRLSVL.

This rearrangement joins TRBV7-9 to TRBJ2-3; TRBD2 agrees at 8 bases. Germline CDR1 is SEHNR and CDR2 is FQNEAQ (reference sequence). This CDR3 comprises 15 residues. Unmatched junction bases numbered 1, after V lost 2 bases and J lost 0 bases. CDR3 DNA sequence: TGTGCCAGCAGCTTAAGCGGGGGTAGCACAGATACGCAGTATTTT. The encoded protein is CASSLSGGSTDTQYF. Supplemented by reference TRBV7-9 and TRBJ2-3, the full variable domain reads DTGVSQNPRHKITKRGQNVTFRCDPISEHNRLYWYRQTLGQGPEFLTYFQNEAQLEKSRLLSDRFSAERPKGSFSTLEIQRTEQGDSAMYLCASSLSGGSTDTQYFGPGTRLTVL.

The CDR3 spells CASSVAPQGVPPYNEQFF. CDR3 bases: TGTGCCAGCAGCGTAGCGCCCCAGGGGGTCCCTCCCTACAATGAGCAGTTCTTC. The chain couples TRBV9 to TRBJ2-1; TRBD1 matches 7 bases. The CDR3 consists of 18 residues. V trimming: 0 bases; J trimming: 2 bases; junction bases outside the gene matches: 11. CDR1 is SGDLS, CDR2 YYNGEE, per germline. The variable domain in full, completed from reference TRBV9 and TRBJ2-1, reads DSGVTQTPKHLITATGQRVTLRCSPRSGDLSVYWYQQSLDQGLQFLIQYYNGEERAKGNILERFSAQQFPDLHSELNLSSLELGDSALYFCASSVAPQGVPPYNEQFFGPGTRLTVL.

The V call is TRBV19, the J call TRBJ1-1; a possible D gene is TRBD1 (5 bases). This CDR3 spans 15 amino acids. V was shortened by 6 bases and J by 6 bases, with 20 bases between the two germline ends. Germline loops: CDR1 LNHDA, CDR2 SQIVND (reference sequence). The CDR3 reads CASSLIRVKGAEAFF. The CDR3 DNA sequence: TGTGCCAGTAGCCTAATTCGCGTCAAAGGGGCTGAAGCTTTCTTT.

The chain recombines TRBV10-2 with TRBJ2-5, with TRBD1 matching 10 bases. This CDR3 is 14 amino acids long. Germline CDR1 and CDR2: WSHSY and SAAADI. V gave up 2 bases and J gave up 7 bases; unmatched junction bases: 4. CDR3 in DNA: TGCGCCAGCAGTGAGGGGGACAGGGGTCCGACCCAGTACTTC. It encodes CASSEGDRGPTQYF.

The chain employs TRBV5-1 and TRBJ2-3, with D uncertain. V lost 4 bases and J 0 bases, leaving 6 bases between the germline ends. The V gene's germline CDR1 is SGHRS and CDR2 YFSETQ. CDR3 length: 13 amino acids. The CDR3 reads CASSQDSTDTQYF. The CDR3 DNA sequence: TGCGCCAGCAGCCAGGACAGCACAGATACGCAGTATTTT. Using reference TRBV5-1 and TRBJ2-3 for the parts outside the CDR3, the full variable domain is KAGVTQTPRYLIKTRGQQVTLSCSPISGHRSVSWYQQTPGQGLQFLFEYFSETQRNKGNFPGRFSGRQFSNSRSEMNVSTLELGDSALYLCASSQDSTDTQYFGPGTRLTVL.

The CDR3 nucleotides read TGTGCCAGCAGCTTAGGCCAGGGAAGCAATGAGCAGTTCTTC. It codes for CASSLGQGSNEQFF. The chain couples TRBV7-9 to TRBJ2-1; TRBD1 might be the D (5 bases). The CDR3 length is 14 residues. V was shortened by 1 base and J by 6 bases, with 10 bases between the two germline ends. Germline lookup yields CDR1 SEHNR and CDR2 FQNEAQ (reference sequence).

The chain has TRBV19 and TRBJ1-5; D is possibly TRBD1 (5 bases). Trimming shortened V by 2 bases and J by 0 bases, and 14 bases separated the two germline ends. The CDR3 is 17 amino acids. Germline V CDR1 and CDR2: LNHDA, SQIVND (reference sequence). The CDR3 nucleotides are TGTGCCAGTAGTATAACCTGGGGCGGACATAGCAATCAGCCCCAGCATTTT. It specifies CASSITWGGHSNQPQHF.

The CDR3 reads CASAGANEKLFF. The CDR3 coding sequence is TGTGCCAGCGCAGGTGCTAATGAAAAACTGTTTTTT. This chain joins TRBV7-9 and TRBJ1-4; no clear D. This CDR3 is 12 amino acids long. V gave up 8 bases and J gave up 3 bases, with 7 bases separating them. Germline-derived CDR1 and CDR2 are SEHNR and FQNEAQ (reference sequence).

In nucleotides, the CDR3 is TGCAGCGTTGCTATTAGCGGGTACGAGCAGTACTTC. This codes for CSVAISGYEQYF. The chain recombines TRBV29-1 with TRBJ2-5, with TRBD2 matching 7 bases. The J call is uncertain, as TRBJ2-7 better fits the DNA end. Germline CDR1 is SQVTM and CDR2 is ANQGSEA. This CDR3 has 12 amino acids.

The chain joins TRBV5-1 to TRBJ1-5; maybe TRBD1 (5 bases). The CDR3 consists of 16 residues. Germline CDR1 is SGHRS and CDR2 is YFSETQ. V gave up 0 bases and J gave up 7 bases, with 17 bases separating them. For the CDR3, the DNA is TGCGCCAGCAGCTTGGCCCCGCAGGGCTGGGGACAGCCCCAGCATTTT. It is translated as CASSLAPQGWGQPQHF.

The V gene is TRBV9, the J gene TRBJ1-1; D call uncertain. Germline-derived CDR1 and CDR2 are SGDLS and YYNGEE. CDR3 length: 15 residues. The V end lost 4 bases, the J end lost 4 bases, and 17 bases lay between the germline ends. In DNA, the CDR3 is TGTGCCAGCAGCCCCCGGGCCCTTTCGGGCACTGAAGCTTTCTTT. It is translated as CASSPRALSGTEAFF.

This chain connects TRBV10-3 to TRBJ2-1, with 7 bases matching TRBD2. CDR1 and CDR2 (germline): ENHRY, SYGVKD. Germline trimming cut 5 bases from V and 9 bases from J; bases unmatched to any gene: 10. This CDR3 has 14 residues. The CDR3 region is CAISTLAEAGEQFF. The CDR3 DNA reads TGTGCCATCAGTACGCTAGCGGAGGCGGGTGAGCAGTTCTTC.

The CDR3 sequence is CASSSRTGSNYGYTF. The CDR3 bases are TGTGCCAGCAGTTCCCGGACAGGGTCTAACTATGGCTACACCTTC. The J gene is TRBJ1-2, the V gene TRBV6-5; the match to TRBD1 covers 8 bases. The CDR3 runs 15 residues. Germline V lookup: CDR1 MNHEY, CDR2 SVGAGI. V shed 4 bases and J 0 bases; nucleotides not matched to a gene: 4.

The chain recombines TRBV5-8 with TRBJ2-1; 13 bases line up with TRBD2. V trimming: 4 bases; J trimming: 7 bases; junction bases outside the gene matches: 8. The CDR3 totals 16 residues. Per the germline V gene, CDR1 is SGHTS and CDR2 is YDEGEE. CDR3 sequence reads: CASSATSGRPGNEQFF. CDR3 nucleotides: TGTGCCAGCAGCGCGACTAGCGGGAGGCCGGGAAATGAGCAGTTCTTC.

The V and J genes are TRBV10-3 and TRBJ1-1; D remains unclear. Trimming shortened V by 6 bases and J by 4 bases, and 12 bases separated the two germline ends. The germline V gene encodes CDR1 ENHRY and CDR2 SYGVKD. The CDR3 runs 13 residues. The CDR3 region is CAIRLEVGTEAFF. CDR3 sequence (DNA): TGTGCCATCAGGTTGGAGGTCGGCACTGAAGCTTTCTTT.

The DNA for the CDR3 is TGTGCCAGCAGCTTGGTCGGGGGCGCGAGTTCACCCCTCCACTTT. Translating it yields CASSLVGGASSPLHF. This chain uses TRBV5-6 with TRBJ1-6, with a tentative D call TRBD1 (6 bases). This CDR3 is 15 amino acids long. Germline V lookup: CDR1 SGHDT, CDR2 YYEEEE. The V gene lost 0 bases and the J gene lost 9 bases, with 13 bases spanning the gap.

V usage is TRBV6-6 and J usage is TRBJ1-5; TRBD1 is a possible D gene (6 bases). V gave up 8 bases and J gave up 0 bases, with 8 bases separating them. CDR1 is MNHNY and CDR2 is SVGAGI in the germline V gene (reference sequence). The CDR3 extends over 13 amino acids. The CDR3 loop reads CASGGGSNQPQHF. In DNA, the CDR3 is TGTGCCAGCGGAGGGGGTAGCAATCAGCCCCAGCATTTT.